Listed below are T cell receptor beta chains from one sample, sequenced in a study of T cell responses to AZD1222 COVID-19 vaccine. Clones were sequenced by immunoSEQ multiplex PCR, and TCRdb holds only the in-frame ones, with some missing. Of roughly 150,000 clones in the sample, 85% to 95% were seen once. The material was peripheral blood, obtained 28 days after the second AZD1222 dose. Every receptor here comes from an adult who received the AZD1222 COVID-19 vaccine. Each CDR3 is given without its conserved first and last residue.

CDR3 length,V gene,J gene,CDR3 protein
12,TRBV7-9,TRBJ2-2,ASSKGQSGGELF
15,TRBV9,TRBJ2-1,ASSASGGTISYNEQF
12,TRBV19,TRBJ2-1,ASSRTSVSNEQF
12,TRBV28,TRBJ1-1,ASSITGLETEAF
10,TRBV6-5,TRBJ1-2,ASSSRLNGYT
11,TRBV28,TRBJ1-1,ASTLGGNTEAF
11,TRBV18,TRBJ1-1,ASSPDSTTEAF
10,TRBV29-1,TRBJ1-2,SVGDRAGGYT
13,TRBV3-1/TRBV3-2,TRBJ1-2,ASSQVAGRAYGYT
9,TRBV5-4,TRBJ1-1,ASSRNTEAF
14,TRBV5-5,TRBJ1-3,ASSPINGPSGNTIY
11,TRBV2,TRBJ1-1,ASSEQGAAEAF